This entry lists 18 T cell receptor beta chains sequenced from one sample in a study of spatial heterogeneity in lung cancer. MiXCR, run by TCRdb on the 5' RACE reads, gives a single entry per CDR3 protein. The sample carries 6,000 to 9,500 distinct CDR3 sequences, around 5% recorded once. Time point reported: sample taken at primary tumor resection. Unsorted samples of tumor, nontumor lung or frozen PBMC had their whole RNA sequenced. Here the sequenced sample was PBMCs, taken at surgery. These TCRs come from a male donor with early-stage non-small cell lung cancer.

This clonotype has a count of ten or more. V is TRBV28 and J is TRBJ2-1; the match to TRBD1 covers 10 bases. The V gene's germline CDR1 is MDHEN and CDR2 SYDVKM. The CDR3 is 15 residues long. The trim removed 5 bases at V and 4 bases at J, leaving 5 bases unmatched. The CDR3 region is CASSRTGQGYNEQFF. Here the CDR3 DNA reads TGTGCCAGCAGTCGAACGGGACAGGGGTACAATGAGCAGTTCTTC. Looking up the rest from reference TRBV28 and TRBJ2-1 gives the full variable domain: DVKVTQSSRYLVKRTGEKVFLECVQDMDHENMFWYRQDPGLGLRLIYFSYDVKMKEKGDIPEGYSVSREKKERFSLILESASTNQTSMYLCASSRTGQGYNEQFFGPGTRLTVL.

At least ten counts were recorded for this clonotype. V is TRBV7-9 and J is TRBJ1-2; a weak D match, TRBD1 (6 bases). The CDR3 consists of 15 residues. V was trimmed by 7 bases and J by 4 bases, leaving 19 bases between them. The germline V gene encodes CDR1 SEHNR and CDR2 FQNEAQ (reference sequence). CDR3 nucleotide sequence: TGTGCCAGCACCCCTCGGGAACAGGGATCCTATGGCTACACCTTC. Translation gives CASTPREQGSYGYTF.

This clonotype was seen many times. The chain uses TRBV5-1 and TRBJ1-5; D unclear. Per the germline V gene, CDR1 is SGHRS and CDR2 is YFSETQ. The length of the CDR3 is 13 residues. V was shortened by 4 bases and J by 4 bases, with 9 bases between the two germline ends. The CDR3 nucleotides read TGCGCCAGCAGCCCAGAACTTAATCAGCCCCAGCATTTT. It codes for CASSPELNQPQHF.

In this sample, this clonotype turned up many times. CDR3 sequence: CSARDGRSRYEQYF. The CDR3 bases are TGCAGTGCTAGAGATGGGAGGTCCCGCTACGAGCAGTACTTC. The chain has TRBV20-1 and TRBJ2-7; D possibly corresponds to TRBD2 (6 bases). Trimming took 0 bases from V and 3 from J, leaving 12 bases between them. Germline V gene data show CDR1 as DFQATT and CDR2 as SNEGSKA (reference sequence). This CDR3 spans 14 amino acids.

This clonotype has a count of ten or more. This sequence joins TRBV19 and TRBJ2-7; TRBD1 matches 10 bases. CDR3 length: 14 amino acids. Germline V CDR1 and CDR2: LNHDA, SQIVND (reference sequence). J was trimmed by 6 bases and V by 11 bases; bases with no gene match: 13. Written as DNA, the CDR3 is TGTGCCCGCGCCCGGGACAGGGGCCGGGGCGAGCAGTACTTC. This translates into CARARDRGRGEQYF.

In this sample, this clonotype turned up many times. The rearrangement links TRBV10-3 to TRBJ2-2; 7 bases map to TRBD2. The CDR3 has 16 amino acids. Per the germline V gene, CDR1 is ENHRY and CDR2 is SYGVKD. V shed 2 bases and J 5 bases; nucleotides not matched to a gene: 8. This CDR3 reads CAISEGEGGRTGELFF. CDR3 sequence (DNA): TGTGCCATCAGTGAGGGGGAGGGAGGACGGACCGGGGAGCTGTTTTTT.

The rearrangement joins TRBV5-1 to TRBJ2-3; 10 nucleotides match TRBD2. From germline, CDR1 is SGHRS and CDR2 YFSETQ. This CDR3 has 17 residues. The V gene end was trimmed by 3 bases and the J gene end by 4 bases; junction bases not matched to a gene: 11. The CDR3 here is CASSSSPSGSVPDTQYF. CDR3 nucleotides: TGCGCCAGCAGCTCCAGTCCTAGCGGGAGCGTTCCAGATACGCAGTATTTT. The variable domain in full, with the rest retrieved from reference TRBV5-1 and TRBJ2-3, is KAGVTQTPRYLIKTRGQQVTLSCSPISGHRSVSWYQQTPGQGLQFLFEYFSETQRNKGNFPGRFSGRQFSNSRSEMNVSTLELGDSALYLCASSSSPSGSVPDTQYFGPGTRLTVL.

This clonotype rates as medium-sized (0.01 to 0.1%). This sequence joins TRBV7-9 and TRBJ2-2; 7 nucleotides line up with TRBD1. This CDR3 is built from 16 residues. Germline loops: CDR1 SEHNR, CDR2 FQNEAQ (reference sequence). The trim removed 5 bases at V and 0 bases at J, leaving 6 bases unmatched. CDR3 protein: CASSRPDRANTGELFF. The DNA for the CDR3 is TGTGCCAGCAGCCGACCAGACAGGGCGAACACCGGGGAGCTGTTTTTT. The variable domain in full, with the rest retrieved from reference TRBV7-9 and TRBJ2-2, is DTGVSQNPRHKITKRGQNVTFRCDPISEHNRLYWYRQTLGQGPEFLTYFQNEAQLEKSRLLSDRFSAERPKGSFSTLEIQRTEQGDSAMYLCASSRPDRANTGELFFGEGSRLTVL.

This clonotype was counted ten times or more. V is TRBV28 and J is TRBJ1-3, with D possibly matching TRBD1 (5 bases). The length of the CDR3 is 14 residues. Trimming pared 5 bases from V and 10 bases from J, leaving 18 bases between. Germline values: CDR1 MDHEN, CDR2 SYDVKM. CDR3 sequence reads: CASSTEGPSRTIYF. The CDR3 DNA follows: TGTGCCAGCAGTACGGAGGGACCGTCGAGGACCATATATTTT.

This clonotype was detected ten times or more. The CDR3 sequence is CASSLGGATDTQYF. CDR3 nucleotides: TGTGCCAGCAGCTTAGGCGGGGCCACAGATACGCAGTATTTT. The chain combines TRBV7-2 with TRBJ2-3; D is perhaps TRBD2 (6 bases). The germline CDR1 and CDR2 sequences are SGHTA and FQGNSA. Trimming took off 1 base at V and 2 bases at J, with 7 bases between the two ends. This CDR3 has 14 residues.

The table lists this clonotype with many counts. The chain recombines TRBV7-2 with TRBJ1-2; no definite D call. The CDR3 is made up of 14 amino acids. Trimming removed 8 bases from V and 6 bases from J, with 19 bases in between. Germline CDR1 SGHTA, CDR2 FQGNSA. CDR3 sequence: CASFAGPYGDGYTF. The CDR3 DNA follows: TGTGCCAGCTTCGCCGGGCCCTACGGCGATGGCTACACCTTC. The full variable domain, with the rest looked up from reference TRBV7-2 and TRBJ1-2, is GAGVSQSPSNKVTEKGKDVELRCDPISGHTALYWYRQSLGQGLEFLIYFQGNSAPDKSGLPSDRFSAERTGGSVSTLTIQRTQQEDSAVYLCASFAGPYGDGYTFGSGTRLTVV.

This clonotype was seen repeatedly, ten times or more. The chain employs TRBV20-1 and TRBJ2-1; D tentatively fits TRBD1 or TRBD2 (6 bases each). The germline CDR1 and CDR2 sequences are DFQATT and SNEGSKA (reference sequence). The length of the CDR3 is 15 residues. Trimming shortened V by 5 bases and J by 6 bases, and 20 bases separated the two germline ends. The CDR3 DNA follows: TGCAGTGCTGGGAAGACAGGCGGGGTACTCAATGAGCAGTTCTTC. Encoded protein: CSAGKTGGVLNEQFF.

CDR3: CASSPLGLEVSSYNEQFF. CDR3 in DNA: TGCGCCAGCAGCCCCCTCGGACTCGAAGTAAGCTCCTACAATGAGCAGTTCTTC. This chain uses TRBV5-1 with TRBJ2-1, with a possible D match to TRBD2 (5 bases). Trimming shortened V by 4 bases and J by 0 bases, and 20 bases separated the two germline ends. CDR1 and CDR2 from the germline V gene are SGHRS and YFSETQ. This CDR3 has 18 residues.

V and J are TRBV19 and TRBJ2-1, with 13 positions matching TRBD2. CDR1 is LNHDA and CDR2 is SQIVND in the germline V gene (reference sequence). CDR3 size: 15 residues. Trimming cost V 6 bases and J 9 bases; bases outside gene matches: 8. DNA of the CDR3: TGTGCCAGTAGGGGAACTAGCGGGAGGGCGAGTGAGCAGTTCTTC. Protein: CASRGTSGRASEQFF.

This clonotype appeared many times. The chain carries TRBV27 and TRBJ2-3; TRBD2 might be the D (5 bases). The CDR3 has 16 amino acids. CDR1 is MNHEY, CDR2 SMNVEV, per germline (reference sequence). V lost 8 bases and J 0 bases, leaving 18 bases between the germline ends. The CDR3 reads CASHLRAAHSTDTQYF. DNA of the CDR3: TGTGCCAGCCATCTGAGGGCAGCGCATAGCACAGATACGCAGTATTTT.

The gene calls are TRBV5-1 and TRBJ2-7; D remains ambiguous. The CDR3 consists of 12 residues. The V end was cut by 4 bases, the J end by 5 bases, with 10 bases between. The germline V gene has CDR1 SGHRS and CDR2 YFSETQ. The CDR3 coding sequence is TGCGCCAGCAGCCGAACATTGGACGAGCAGTACTTC. It is translated as CASSRTLDEQYF.

This clonotype occurred many times. V and J are TRBV7-6 and TRBJ2-7; D is tentatively TRBD1 or TRBD2 (5 bases each). V lost 1 base and J 3 bases, leaving 10 bases between the germline ends. Germline-derived CDR1 and CDR2 are SGHVS and FNYEAQ. CDR3 length equals 14 residues. CDR3 region: CASSLGGFYYEQYF. CDR3 sequence (DNA): TGTGCCAGCAGCTTAGGGGGGTTCTACTACGAGCAGTACTTC.

This clonotype was detected ten times or more. The chain combines TRBV5-4 with TRBJ2-1; D might be TRBD1 (7 bases). The CDR3 covers 16 residues. The V gene's germline CDR1 is SGHNT and CDR2 YYREEE (reference sequence). Trimming removed 4 bases at V and 0 bases at J, with 14 bases between. In DNA form, the CDR3 reads TGTGCCAGCAGCCCAGGGGGGACAGCCTCCTACAATGAGCAGTTCTTC. Translated, it gives CASSPGGTASYNEQFF.